This TCR beta chain derives from a study of memory CD4+ T cells and cytomegalovirus serostatus. Single viable CD3+CD4+CD8-CD45RO+ cells were sorted as the memory CD4+ T cells. Assay: immunoSEQ multiplex PCR; the TCRdb copy retains only in-frame clones and omits some. The sample lists roughly 49,000 clones, just under 80% occurring once. Germline lookup yields CDR1 MNHNS and CDR2 SASEGT. With 3 bases removed from V and 6 bases from J, the gap between germline ends came to 10 bases. The CDR3 extends over 13 amino acids. The sequence derives from an adult in good health and CMV-seronegative. Sequenced sample: memory CD4+ T cells from blood. This chain links TRBV6-1 with TRBJ2-3, with D possibly matching TRBD2 (5 bases). The CDR3 reads CASSDPRADTQYF. CDR3 nucleotide sequence: TGTGCCAGCAGTGATCCGCGGGCTGATACGCAGTATTTT.